There are a few counts of the clone carrying this T cell receptor (beta chain). Its target is unknown. CDR1 and CDR2 (germline): SGDLS, YYNGEE. The CDR3 runs 15 residues. Trimming at V came to 1 base and at J to 5 bases, leaving 5 bases not matched to a gene. The entry originates in a study of blood T cells in healthy people across ages. Using a J-beta primer mix together with a sample-barcoded 5' primer, a second PCR was run for roughly 6 to 12 cycles. Each cDNA molecule carried a tag from a template-switch adaptor that contained 12 random nucleotides. Each sample provided no less than 2.5 million CDR3-containing paired-end reads. A single record per CDR3 protein comes from TCRdb applying MiXCR to the 5' RACE reads. The repertoire holds roughly 1.5 million distinct CDR3 sequences, roughly two fifths seen once, with less than 5% in the top ten. Regarding the study as a whole: Leaving the PBMCs unsorted stopped any conclusive comparison of naive versus antigen-experienced cells.

This sequence originates from a young woman in good health. The chain recombines TRBV9 with TRBJ1-1; 10 bases are a match to TRBD1. Sequenced input: blood. CDR3 in amino acids: CASSVRQGADTEAFF. Written as DNA, the CDR3 is TGTGCCAGCAGCGTAAGACAGGGGGCCGATACTGAAGCTTTCTTT. Supplemented by reference TRBV9 and TRBJ1-1, the full variable domain reads DSGVTQTPKHLITATGQRVTLRCSPRSGDLSVYWYQQSLDQGLQFLIQYYNGEERAKGNILERFSAQQFPDLHSELNLSSLELGDSALYFCASSVRQGADTEAFFGQGTRLTVV.